Presented here are 19 T cell receptor beta chains from one specimen sequenced in a study of beta chain features in type 1 diabetes. Overall study findings and caveats: In every one of the four CD4+ subsets, TCRB CDR3s were moderately but significantly shorter in Type 1 diabetes patients.

Their recognized antigens are unknown. Sequenced material consisted of expressed TCRB transcripts (all of the isolated RNA was reverse transcribed). Data came from immunoSEQ multiplex PCR; TCRdb stores just in-frame clones and leaves some out. This table holds about 150,000 clones, 7.8% found once. The material sequenced was central memory CD4+ T cells from blood. These receptors came from a woman in her thirties or forties with type 1 diabetes.

This clone was detected only a few times. The rearrangement joins TRBV6-5 to TRBJ1-1; 8 bases fit TRBD1. The CDR3 extends over 15 amino acids. Germline V gene data show CDR1 as MNHEY and CDR2 as SVGAGI. With 6 bases clipped from V and 3 bases from J, the junction kept 9 bases outside the gene matches. Written as DNA, the CDR3 is TGTGCCAGCAGCCGAGGACAGGGCTGGGACACTGAAGCTTTCTTT. Residues: CASSRGQGWDTEAFF.

In this sample, this clone turned up a few times. This chain joins TRBV19 and TRBJ2-2; D perhaps matches TRBD2 (5 bases). This CDR3 has 15 amino acids. Per germline, CDR1 LNHDA and CDR2 SQIVND (reference sequence). V was shortened by 1 base and J by 5 bases, with 11 bases between the two germline ends. This CDR3 reads CASSIGGSSTGELFF. Here the CDR3 DNA reads TGTGCCAGTAGTATAGGAGGGAGTTCAACCGGGGAGCTGTTTTTT.

This clone was seen repeatedly, ten times or more. The rearrangement uses TRBV21-1 and TRBJ1-4; TRBD1 is the table's D call, not checked against the DNA. TRBV21-1 is a listed pseudogene. This CDR3 contains 17 residues. The CDR3 DNA reads TGTGCCAGCAGCCCTCGACAGGAGAAGGAAACTAATGAAAAACTGTTTTTT. This codes for CASSPRQEKETNEKLFF.

CDR3 in amino acids: CASSSDSSQPQHF. The CDR3 bases are TGTGCCAGCAGCTCCGATTCTAGTCAGCCCCAGCATTTT. The rearrangement links TRBV7-6 to TRBJ1-5; no firm D call. V was trimmed by 4 bases and J by 6 bases, leaving 10 bases between them. Germline CDR1 reads SGHVS; CDR2 reads FNYEAQ. The CDR3 covers 13 residues.

Only a few counts were recorded for this clone. The chain employs TRBV28 and TRBJ1-6; a possible D gene is TRBD1 (6 bases). CDR3 size: 15 residues. Trimming removed 6 bases at V and 7 bases at J, with 16 bases between. Germline V lookup: CDR1 MDHEN, CDR2 SYDVKM. Here the CDR3 reads CASSQTGQGNSPLHF. The CDR3 bases are TGTGCCAGCAGCCAGACAGGCCAGGGGAATTCACCCCTCCACTTT.

This chain joins TRBV30 and TRBJ2-7, with D possibly matching TRBD2 (5 bases). V shed 0 bases and J shed 6 bases, with 6 bases lying between them. Looked up from germline, CDR1 is GTSNPN and CDR2 is SVGIG (reference sequence). CDR3 size: 11 residues. The CDR3 loop reads CAWSVAGEQYF. The CDR3 DNA is TGTGCCTGGAGTGTTGCGGGCGAGCAGTACTTC.

The rearrangement links TRBV19 to TRBJ1-2; D is possibly TRBD1 (6 bases). Germline-derived CDR1 and CDR2 are LNHDA and SQIVND (reference sequence). The V and J ends lost 7 bases and 9 bases respectively, with 9 bases between them. The CDR3 sequence is 10 residues long. The CDR3 spells CASKGGRYTF. The CDR3 DNA reads TGTGCCAGTAAAGGGGGACGCTACACCTTC.

The chain joins TRBV11-1 to TRBJ2-2; D is possibly TRBD1 (5 bases). The CDR3 runs 14 residues. Germline CDR1 reads SGHAT; CDR2 reads FQDESV (reference sequence). Between the trimmed V and J ends, which lost 4 bases and 1 base, there was a span of 7 bases. The DNA for the CDR3 is TGTGCCAGCAGCTGGCAGGGGAACACCGGGGAGCTGTTTTTT. Encoded protein: CASSWQGNTGELFF.

The V gene is TRBV7-3, the J gene TRBJ2-1; TRBD2 is a possible D gene (5 bases). The CDR3 runs 13 residues. In germline, CDR1 is SGHTA, CDR2 FQGTGA. V was pared by 3 bases and J by 6 bases, with 9 bases between. CDR3 in amino acids: CASSFGEVNEQFF. The DNA for the CDR3 is TGTGCCAGCAGCTTCGGGGAAGTCAATGAGCAGTTCTTC.

This clone was recorded a few times. The chain joins TRBV6-1 to TRBJ2-5; D might be TRBD2 (5 bases). The germline gives CDR1 MNHNS, CDR2 SASEGT. V lost 7 bases and J lost 5, with 11 bases in between. This CDR3 has 12 amino acids. The CDR3: CASTELAETQYF. For the CDR3, the DNA is TGTGCCAGCACGGAGCTAGCTGAGACCCAGTACTTC.

The chain uses TRBV27 and TRBJ1-5, with D perhaps TRBD1 (5 bases). V was pared by 6 bases and J by 2 bases, with 14 bases between. Per the germline V gene, CDR1 is MNHEY and CDR2 is SMNVEV (reference sequence). The CDR3 has 15 amino acids. The CDR3 region has the DNA TGTGCCAGCAGGGACCAGGGAATAGGCAATCAGCCCCAGCATTTT. This gives the protein CASRDQGIGNQPQHF.

CDR3 nucleotides: TGTGCCAGCAGTGCAGGGGGTACGAACACTGAAGCTTTCTTT. It translates to CASSAGGTNTEAFF. The chain uses TRBV2 and TRBJ1-1; 7 bases align to TRBD1. CDR1 is SNHLY, CDR2 FYNNEI, per germline. After removal of 4 bases from V and 1 base from J, the junction contained 3 bases not matched to a gene. This CDR3 is 14 amino acids long.

There are a few counts of this clone. The chain recombines TRBV28 with TRBJ1-2; unclear D gene. The CDR3 sequence is 15 residues long. Germline V CDR1 and CDR2: MDHEN, SYDVKM. V was shortened by 7 bases and J by 6 bases, with 21 bases between the two germline ends. The CDR3: CASIAYGRAGNGYTF. DNA for the CDR3: TGTGCCAGCATAGCGTATGGTAGGGCTGGAAATGGCTACACCTTC.

The chain carries TRBV7-3 and TRBJ1-1; D call uncertain. V was clipped by 6 bases and J by 2 bases, with 10 bases between them. CDR1 SGHTA and CDR2 FQGTGA come from the germline V gene. The length of the CDR3 is 13 residues. CDR3 region: CASRFGGNTEAFF. The CDR3 DNA is TGTGCCAGCAGGTTCGGAGGAAACACTGAAGCTTTCTTT.

This clone was counted only a few times. The chain employs TRBV2 and TRBJ1-6; no clear D. This CDR3 comprises 12 residues. The V end lost 7 bases, the J end lost 5 bases, and 6 bases lay between the germline ends. Germline-derived CDR1 and CDR2 are SNHLY and FYNNEI. The CDR3 DNA follows: TGTGCCAGCAACCCGGATAATTCACCCCTCCACTTT. Its translation: CASNPDNSPLHF. Using reference TRBV2 and TRBJ1-6 for the parts outside the CDR3, the full variable domain is EPEVTQTPSHQVTQMGQEVILRCVPISNHLYFYWYRQILGQKVEFLVSFYNNEISEKSEIFDDQFSVERPDGSNFTLKIRSTKLEDSAMYFCASNPDNSPLHFGNGTRLTVT.

The J gene is TRBJ1-1, the V gene TRBV6-5; weak D call: TRBD1 (5 bases). The germline V and J ends were trimmed by 4 bases and 9 bases, with 12 bases remaining between them. The germline V gene has CDR1 MNHEY and CDR2 SVGAGI. The CDR3 length is 12 residues. This chain's CDR3 is CASSSQGEKAFF. The CDR3 DNA follows: TGTGCCAGCAGTTCCCAGGGCGAAAAAGCTTTCTTT.

This clone was seen only a few times. This chain connects TRBV30 to TRBJ1-5; a possible D gene is TRBD1 (5 bases). The CDR3 has 13 residues. Germline-derived CDR1 and CDR2 are GTSNPN and SVGIG (reference sequence). The V end lost 5 bases, the J end lost 4 bases, and 12 bases lay between the germline ends. The CDR3 coding sequence is TGTGCCTGGTCCCCTCGGGGGAATCAGCCCCAGCATTTT. Residues: CAWSPRGNQPQHF.

This clone came up many times. The chain joins TRBV5-1 to TRBJ2-7, with D maybe TRBD1 (5 bases). The germline V and J ends were trimmed by 4 bases and 1 base, with 12 bases remaining between them. The germline gives CDR1 SGHRS, CDR2 YFSETQ. This CDR3 is built from 14 residues. The CDR3 nucleotides are TGCGCCAGCAGCGCTCGGACAAATTCCTACGAGCAGTACTTC. As protein: CASSARTNSYEQYF. Together with reference TRBV5-1 and TRBJ2-7, the CDR3 gives the full variable domain: KAGVTQTPRYLIKTRGQQVTLSCSPISGHRSVSWYQQTPGQGLQFLFEYFSETQRNKGNFPGRFSGRQFSNSRSEMNVSTLELGDSALYLCASSARTNSYEQYFGPGTRLTVT.

This clone came up a few times. The chain employs TRBV11-3 and TRBJ2-5; D might be TRBD1 (6 bases). V shed 5 bases and J shed 0 bases, with 16 bases lying between them. Germline-derived CDR1 and CDR2 are SGHNT and YENEEA. CDR3 size: 16 residues. CDR3 nucleotides: TGTGCCAGCAGCACCGGGGACACCACGAACCAAGAGACCCAGTACTTC. It encodes CASSTGDTTNQETQYF.